This TCR beta chain was sequenced in a study of T cell responses to AZD1222 COVID-19 vaccine. TCRdb's table, derived via immunoSEQ multiplex PCR, lists solely in-frame clones and lacks some. The sample shows around 160,000 clones, about 90% of them seen only once. This clone has a single count. The antigen is unknown. Study-wide results and caveats: The study found Spike-specific TCR breadth and depth rose after two AZD1222 doses. Females made up more of the donors, who were largely white British, and clonal diversity may have come out too low.

Second-dose groups at about 4 or about 12 weeks were pooled. V shed 4 bases and J 2 bases; nucleotides not matched to a gene: 9. The germline CDR1 and CDR2 sequences are KGHDR and SFDVKD. CDR3 length: 16 amino acids. Material: peripheral blood, obtained 28 days after the second AZD1222 dose. The clonotype comes from an adult who received the AZD1222 COVID-19 vaccine. The chain recombines TRBV24-1 with TRBJ2-7; TRBD1 matches 8 bases. CDR3 coding DNA: TGTGCCACCAGTGACCCCGGGACAGGCAATCCCTACGAGCAGTACTTC. Amino acids: CATSDPGTGNPYEQYF.